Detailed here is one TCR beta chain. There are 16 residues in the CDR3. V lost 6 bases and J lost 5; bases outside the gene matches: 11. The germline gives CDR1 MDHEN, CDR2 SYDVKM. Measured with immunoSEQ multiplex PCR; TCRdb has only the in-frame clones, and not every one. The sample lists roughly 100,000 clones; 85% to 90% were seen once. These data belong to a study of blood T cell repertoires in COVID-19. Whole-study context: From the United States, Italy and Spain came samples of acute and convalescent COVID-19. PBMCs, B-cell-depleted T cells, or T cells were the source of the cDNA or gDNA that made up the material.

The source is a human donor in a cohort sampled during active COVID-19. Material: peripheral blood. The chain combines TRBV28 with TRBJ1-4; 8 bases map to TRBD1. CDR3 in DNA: TGTGCCAGCAGCCCTCCCGGGACAGGCCTGAATGAAAAACTGTTTTTT. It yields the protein CASSPPGTGLNEKLFF.